This record looks at one T cell receptor beta chain sequence and its context. What it recognizes is unknown. This entry is derived from a study of T-cell memory formation after mild COVID-19. Study in general: TCR clusters were mostly confined to one donor each.

General study findings and limits: Confirmation was lacking for SARS-CoV-2 specificity of second-wave clones that peaked on day 37. Among CD4+ contracting clones, most were CM and EM, and CD8+ ones EMRA.

A single record per CDR3 protein comes from TCRdb applying MiXCR to the 5' RACE reads. The sample lists approximately 350,000 distinct CDR3 sequences; around 30% were seen once. The CDR3 consists of 13 residues. Germline loops: CDR1 KGHDR, CDR2 SFDVKD. V lost 4 bases and J lost 11; bases outside the gene matches: 4. The sequence was collected from an adult woman who had mild COVID-19 (a few samples of this study predate the infection). Cell type and time point are not known. The rearrangement joins TRBV24-1 to TRBJ2-3; 11 positions match TRBD2. The sequenced sample consisted of PBMCs or a T cell subset sorted from them (not recorded which). The CDR3 protein is CATSEGGLAGQYF. CDR3 DNA sequence: TGTGCCACCAGTGAGGGAGGACTAGCGGGGCAGTATTTT.